The 8 T cell receptor beta chains presented below share a single source sample, sequenced in a study of regulatory T cells in long-lasting Graves disease. The time point denotes: newly diagnosed GD, antithyroid drugs for less than 3 months. The authors made the TCR library using RNA they extracted from PBMCs. iRepertoire HTBI primers and Arm-PCR of CDR3 regions built TCR beta libraries. MiXCR, applied by TCRdb to the multiplex PCR reads, yields one record per CDR3 protein. The sample consists of a few hundred thousand distinct CDR3 sequences, 12% to 15% of them appearing once. These data also formed part of another study, on T cells in Graves' hyperthyroidism and ophthalmopathy.

The sequencing used peripheral blood mononuclear cells (PBMCs), collected at new diagnosis, from a patient treated with antithyroid drugs. The origin of the receptors is a woman in her fifties or sixties with Graves disease.

This clonotype was seen ten or more times. The chain joins TRBV11-2 to TRBJ2-1; no reliable D call. The germline CDR1 and CDR2 sequences are SGHAT and FQNNGV. V was clipped by 1 base and J by 0 bases, with 7 bases between them. This CDR3 spans 15 amino acids. The chain's CDR3 is CASSLASSSYNEQFF. CDR3 bases: TGTGCCAGCAGCTTAGCCTCGAGCTCCTACAATGAGCAGTTCTTC.

This chain joins TRBV30 and TRBJ2-7; 13 positions match TRBD2. Germline values: CDR1 GTSNPN, CDR2 SVGIG (reference sequence). This CDR3 has 16 amino acids. J lost 6 bases, V lost 2 bases, and 10 bases had no gene match. CDR3 loop: CAWSPGLAGVSREQYF. DNA for the CDR3: TGTGCCTGGAGTCCAGGACTAGCGGGAGTCTCCCGCGAGCAGTACTTC.

The V and J genes are TRBV30 and TRBJ2-1; 8 bases fit TRBD2. CDR3 size: 14 residues. From germline, CDR1 is GTSNPN and CDR2 SVGIG (reference sequence). Trimming at V came to 6 bases and at J to 5 bases, leaving 9 bases not matched to a gene. In nucleotides, the CDR3 is TGTGCCTGCAGCAGGACTAGCCGGCACAATGAGCAGTTCTTC. This encodes CACSRTSRHNEQFF.

With respect to this clonotype: This likely traces to a read error, being one base from a far larger clone. A read error is likely, as this CDR3 ends without the conserved phenylalanine or tryptophan. J is TRBJ2-7 and V is TRBV6-7, with 10 bases aligning to TRBD2. TRBV6-7 is flagged as an ORF with uncertain function. The CDR3 runs 15 residues. The J segment lost 5 bases and the V segment lost 6 bases, leaving 10 bases of the junction unmatched. In DNA form, the CDR3 reads TGTGCCAGCAGCGGCGAGTCTAGCGGGAGTCACGAGCAGTACTCC. Translation: CASSGESSGSHEQYS.

Of note for this clonotype: A much more abundant neighbour one base away suggests this may be a read error. The J gene is TRBJ1-4, the V gene TRBV7-9; TRBD1 might be the D (6 bases). The CDR3 spans 16 residues. Germline V lookup: CDR1 SEHNR, CDR2 FQNEAQ (reference sequence). CDR3 residues: CASSHRGGTPNEKLLF. CDR3 in DNA: TGTGCCAGCAGCCACCGAGGGGGGACACCTAATGAAAAACTGCTTTTT.

This clonotype has a count of ten or more. V and J are TRBV10-3 and TRBJ2-7; TRBD1 matches 10 bases. The CDR3 has 17 residues. J gave up 4 bases and V 4 bases, and 13 bases lay outside the gene matches. Germline CDR1 ENHRY, CDR2 SYGVKD. The DNA of the CDR3 is TGTGCCATCAGTGCCGGGACAGGGGCCGGTTATGGGTACGAGCAGTACTTC. Its protein product is CAISAGTGAGYGYEQYF.

This clonotype was seen repeatedly, ten times or more. The rearrangement uses TRBV18 and TRBJ2-3; 7 bases are a match to TRBD2. V was clipped by 2 bases and J by 0 bases; unmatched bases: 14. The CDR3 runs to 19 residues. Looked up from germline, CDR1 is KGHSH and CDR2 is LQKENI. CDR3 region: CASSPFGLAARYSTDTQYF. CDR3 DNA sequence: TGTGCCAGCTCACCATTCGGGCTAGCGGCCCGATATAGCACAGATACGCAGTATTTT.

The genes are TRBV28 and TRBJ2-1, with 12 bases aligning to TRBD2. The V segment lost 2 bases and the J segment 0 bases; nucleotides outside the gene matches: 8. The CDR3 loop spans 19 amino acids. The germline V gene encodes CDR1 MDHEN and CDR2 SYDVKM. The DNA for the CDR3 is TGTGCCAGCAGTTTAAGTCGCCTAGCGGGAGGGCTCTCCTACAATGAGCAGTTCTTC. It encodes CASSLSRLAGGLSYNEQFF.